The present T cell receptor beta chain was sequenced within a study of graft-versus-host responses after intestinal transplantation. Across the whole study: The study gave all recipients anti-thymocyte globulin induction, then tacrolimus and steroids for two to three years.

Clones were sequenced by immunoSEQ multiplex PCR, and TCRdb holds only the in-frame ones, with some missing. The data contain roughly 38,000 clones, around 95% of them singletons. Notes on the study in general: Graft-donor T cell macrochimerism coincided with high graft-versus-host to host-versus-graft clonal ratios in allografts. Early post-transplant HvG declines showed an association with peak circulating GvH clone levels.

With regard to this clone: Antigen specificity is unknown.

Trimming left V 2 bases short and J 5 bases short, with 6 bases between. Germline-derived CDR1 and CDR2 are MNHEY and SVGAGI. The length of the CDR3 is 13 residues. The sequencing used PBMCs, collected 16 days after intestinal transplant. The TCR sequence derives from a human patient who received an intestinal transplant, so some T cells may come from the graft donor. The rearrangement joins TRBV6-5 to TRBJ2-2; the D is unclear. The CDR3 region is CASSYLITGELFF. The DNA for the CDR3 is TGTGCCAGCAGTTACCTGATAACCGGGGAGCTGTTTTTT.